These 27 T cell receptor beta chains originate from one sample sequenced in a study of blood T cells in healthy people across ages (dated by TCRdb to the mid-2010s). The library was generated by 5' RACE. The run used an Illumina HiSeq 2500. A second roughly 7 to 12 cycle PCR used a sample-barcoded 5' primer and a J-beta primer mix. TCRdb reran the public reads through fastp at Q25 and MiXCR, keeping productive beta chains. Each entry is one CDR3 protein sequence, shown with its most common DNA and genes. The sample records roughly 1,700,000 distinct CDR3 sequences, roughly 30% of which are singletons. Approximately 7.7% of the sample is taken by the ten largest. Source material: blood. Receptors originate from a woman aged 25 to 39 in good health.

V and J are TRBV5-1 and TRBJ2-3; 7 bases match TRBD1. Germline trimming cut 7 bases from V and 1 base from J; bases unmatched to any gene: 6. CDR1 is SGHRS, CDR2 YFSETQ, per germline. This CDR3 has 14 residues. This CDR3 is CASQTGAGTDTQYF. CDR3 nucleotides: TGCGCCAGCCAAACAGGGGCTGGCACAGATACGCAGTATTTT.

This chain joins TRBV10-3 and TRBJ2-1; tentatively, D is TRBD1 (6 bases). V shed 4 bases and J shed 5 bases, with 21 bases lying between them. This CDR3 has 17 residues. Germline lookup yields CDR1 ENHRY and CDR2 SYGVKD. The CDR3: CAISGPFSGGQNNEQFF. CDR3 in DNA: TGTGCCATCAGTGGTCCCTTTTCTGGGGGCCAAAACAATGAGCAGTTCTTC.

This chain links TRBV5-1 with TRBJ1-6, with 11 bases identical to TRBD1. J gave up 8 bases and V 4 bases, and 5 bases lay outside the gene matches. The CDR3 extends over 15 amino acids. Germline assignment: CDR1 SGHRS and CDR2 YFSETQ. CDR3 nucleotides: TGCGCCAGCAGCGGAGGACAGGGGGCCGATTCACCCCTCCACTTT. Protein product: CASSGGQGADSPLHF.

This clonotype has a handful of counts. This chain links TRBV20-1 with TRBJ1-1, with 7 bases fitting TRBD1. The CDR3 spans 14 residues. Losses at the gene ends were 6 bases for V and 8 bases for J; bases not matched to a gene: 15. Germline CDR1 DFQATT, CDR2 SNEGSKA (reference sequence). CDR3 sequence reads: CSAITGTAKEEAFF. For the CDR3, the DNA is TGCAGTGCCATAACCGGGACAGCTAAGGAGGAAGCTTTCTTT.

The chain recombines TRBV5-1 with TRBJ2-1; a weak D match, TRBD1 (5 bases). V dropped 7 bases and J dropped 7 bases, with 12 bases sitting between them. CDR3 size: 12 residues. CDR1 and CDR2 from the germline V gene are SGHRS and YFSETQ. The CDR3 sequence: CASLMSGNEQFF. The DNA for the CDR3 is TGCGCCAGCTTGATGTCAGGGAATGAGCAGTTCTTC.

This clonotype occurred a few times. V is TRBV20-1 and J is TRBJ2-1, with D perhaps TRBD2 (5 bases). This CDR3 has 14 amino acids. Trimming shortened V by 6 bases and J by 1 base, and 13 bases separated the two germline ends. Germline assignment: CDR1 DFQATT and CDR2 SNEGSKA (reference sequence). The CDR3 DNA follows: TGCAGTGCCCCCGGGGTCAATTCCTACAATGAGCAGTTCTTC. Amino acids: CSAPGVNSYNEQFF.

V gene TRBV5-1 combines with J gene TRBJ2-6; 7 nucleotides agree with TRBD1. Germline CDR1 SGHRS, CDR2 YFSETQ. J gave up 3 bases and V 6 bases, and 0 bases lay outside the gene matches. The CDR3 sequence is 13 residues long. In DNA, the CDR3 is TGCGCCAGCACAGGGGGTGGGGCCAACGTCCTGACTTTC. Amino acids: CASTGGGANVLTF.

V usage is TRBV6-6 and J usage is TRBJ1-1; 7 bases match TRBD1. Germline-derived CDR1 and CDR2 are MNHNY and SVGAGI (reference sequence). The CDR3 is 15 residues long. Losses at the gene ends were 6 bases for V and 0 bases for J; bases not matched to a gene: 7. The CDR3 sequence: CASRDGTVLNTEAFF. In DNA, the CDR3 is TGTGCCAGCAGGGACGGGACAGTTTTGAACACTGAAGCTTTCTTT.

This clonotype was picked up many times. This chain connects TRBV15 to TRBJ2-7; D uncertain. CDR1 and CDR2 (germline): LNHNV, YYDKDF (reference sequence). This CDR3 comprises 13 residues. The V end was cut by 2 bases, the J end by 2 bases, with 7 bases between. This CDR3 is CATSRLTAYEQYF. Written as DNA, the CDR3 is TGTGCCACCAGCAGACTCACGGCCTACGAGCAGTACTTC.

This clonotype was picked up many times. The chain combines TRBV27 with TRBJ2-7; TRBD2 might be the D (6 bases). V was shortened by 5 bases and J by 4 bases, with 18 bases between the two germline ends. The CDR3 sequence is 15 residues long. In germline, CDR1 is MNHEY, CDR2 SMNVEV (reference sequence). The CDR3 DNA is TGTGCCAGCAGTCCCTCGGGACTGGGAATATACGAGCAGTACTTC. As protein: CASSPSGLGIYEQYF.

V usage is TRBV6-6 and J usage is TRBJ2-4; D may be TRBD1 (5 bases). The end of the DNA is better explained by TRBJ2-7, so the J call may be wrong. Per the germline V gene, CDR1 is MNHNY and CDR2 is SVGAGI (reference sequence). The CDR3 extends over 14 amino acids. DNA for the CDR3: TGTGCCAGCAGCACAGGCGTGACCCCCTACGAGCAGTACTTC. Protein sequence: CASSTGVTPYEQYF.

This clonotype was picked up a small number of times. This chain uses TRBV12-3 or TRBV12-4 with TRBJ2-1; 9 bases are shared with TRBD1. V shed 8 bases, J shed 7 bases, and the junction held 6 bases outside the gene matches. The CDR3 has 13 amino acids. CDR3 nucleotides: TGTGCCAGCGGCGGACAGGGGCGGAATGAGCAGTTCTTC. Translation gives CASGGQGRNEQFF.

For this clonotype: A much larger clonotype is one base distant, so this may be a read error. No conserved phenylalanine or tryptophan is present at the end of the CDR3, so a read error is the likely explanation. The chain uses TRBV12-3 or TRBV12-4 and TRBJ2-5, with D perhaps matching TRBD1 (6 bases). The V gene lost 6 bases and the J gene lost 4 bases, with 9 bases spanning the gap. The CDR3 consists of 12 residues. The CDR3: CASRQGSETQYV. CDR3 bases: TGTGCCAGCAGACAGGGATCAGAGACCCAGTACGTC.

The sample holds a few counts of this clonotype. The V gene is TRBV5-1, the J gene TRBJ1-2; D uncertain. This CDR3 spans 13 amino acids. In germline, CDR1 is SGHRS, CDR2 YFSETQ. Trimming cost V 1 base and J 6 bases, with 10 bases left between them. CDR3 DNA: TGCGCCAGCAGCTTGAAGCGGGTGGATGGCTACACCTTC. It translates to CASSLKRVDGYTF. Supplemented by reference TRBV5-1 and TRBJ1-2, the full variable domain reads KAGVTQTPRYLIKTRGQQVTLSCSPISGHRSVSWYQQTPGQGLQFLFEYFSETQRNKGNFPGRFSGRQFSNSRSEMNVSTLELGDSALYLCASSLKRVDGYTFGSGTRLTVV.

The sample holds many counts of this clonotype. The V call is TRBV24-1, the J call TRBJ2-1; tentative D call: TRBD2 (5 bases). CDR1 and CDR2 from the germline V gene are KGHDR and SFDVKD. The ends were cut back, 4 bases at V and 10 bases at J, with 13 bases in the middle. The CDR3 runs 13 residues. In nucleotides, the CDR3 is TGTGCCACCAGTGAGATGCTAGCTAGCGAGCAGTTCTTC. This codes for CATSEMLASEQFF.

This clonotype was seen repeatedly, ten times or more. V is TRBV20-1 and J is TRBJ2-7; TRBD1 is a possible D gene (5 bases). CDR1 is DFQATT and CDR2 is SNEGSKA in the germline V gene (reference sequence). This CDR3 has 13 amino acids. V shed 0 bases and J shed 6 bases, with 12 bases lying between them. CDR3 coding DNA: TGCAGTGCTAGAGACAGGGTCCGAGGCGAGCAGTACTTC. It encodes CSARDRVRGEQYF.

The CDR3 coding sequence is TGTGCCAGTAGTCCAAATATGGGCGCGGGGAGCGGCTACACCTTC. Amino acids: CASSPNMGAGSGYTF. The V and J genes are TRBV19 and TRBJ1-2; D remains ambiguous. The V and J ends lost 5 bases and 8 bases respectively, with 21 bases between them. This CDR3 is 15 amino acids long. CDR1 LNHDA and CDR2 SQIVND come from the germline V gene (reference sequence).

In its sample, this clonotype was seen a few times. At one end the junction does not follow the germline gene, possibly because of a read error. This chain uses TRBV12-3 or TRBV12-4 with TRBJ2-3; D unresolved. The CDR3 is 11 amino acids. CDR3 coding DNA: TGTGCCAGCAGGAGAGGAGATGCGCAGTATTTT. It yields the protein CASRRGDAQYF.

CDR3 protein: CASRVDLGIGELFF. DNA of the CDR3: TGTGCCAGCAGGGTTGACCTTGGCATCGGGGAGCTGTTTTTT. The chain combines TRBV2 with TRBJ2-2; D call uncertain. CDR3 size: 14 residues. V was clipped by 6 bases and J by 7 bases, with 15 bases between them. The germline V gene encodes CDR1 SNHLY and CDR2 FYNNEI.

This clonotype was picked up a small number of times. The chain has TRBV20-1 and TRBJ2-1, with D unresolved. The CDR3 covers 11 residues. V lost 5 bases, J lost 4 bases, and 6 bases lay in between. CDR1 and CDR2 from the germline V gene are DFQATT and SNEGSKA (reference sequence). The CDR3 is CSALEYNEQFF. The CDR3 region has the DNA TGCAGTGCTCTAGAATACAATGAGCAGTTCTTC.

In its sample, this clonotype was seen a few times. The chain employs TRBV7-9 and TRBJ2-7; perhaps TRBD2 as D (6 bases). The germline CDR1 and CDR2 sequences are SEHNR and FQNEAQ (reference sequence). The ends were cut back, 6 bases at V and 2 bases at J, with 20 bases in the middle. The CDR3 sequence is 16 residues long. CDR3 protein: CASSPGGGRGTYEQYF. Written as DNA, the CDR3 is TGTGCCAGCAGTCCCGGGGGAGGACGGGGGACCTACGAGCAGTACTTC.

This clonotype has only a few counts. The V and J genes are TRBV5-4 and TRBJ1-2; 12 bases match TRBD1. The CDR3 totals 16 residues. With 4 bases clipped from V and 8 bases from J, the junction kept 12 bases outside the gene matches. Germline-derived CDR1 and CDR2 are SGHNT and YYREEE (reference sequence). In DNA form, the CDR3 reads TGTGCCAGCAGCCCCGGGACAGGGGGCGGGACGCGAGGCTACACCTTC. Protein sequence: CASSPGTGGGTRGYTF. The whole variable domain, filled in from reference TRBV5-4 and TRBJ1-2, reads ETGVTQSPTHLIKTRGQQVTLRCSSQSGHNTVSWYQQALGQGPQFIFQYYREEENGRGNFPPRFSGLQFPNYSSELNVNALELDDSALYLCASSPGTGGGTRGYTFGSGTRLTVV.

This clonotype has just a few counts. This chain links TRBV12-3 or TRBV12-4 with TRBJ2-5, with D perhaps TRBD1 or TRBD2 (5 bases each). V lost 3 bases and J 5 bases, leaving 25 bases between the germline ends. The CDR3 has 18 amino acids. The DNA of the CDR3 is TGTGCCAGCAGTTTGGTTTCGGGGCACGGGACGACTAAGGAGACCCAGTACTTC. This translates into CASSLVSGHGTTKETQYF.

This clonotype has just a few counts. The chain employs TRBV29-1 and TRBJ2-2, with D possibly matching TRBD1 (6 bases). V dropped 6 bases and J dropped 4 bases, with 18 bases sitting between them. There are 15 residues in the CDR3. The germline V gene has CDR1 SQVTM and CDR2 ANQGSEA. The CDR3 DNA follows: TGCAGCGTCAGCTCCGACAGGTCGGTCACCGGGGAGCTGTTTTTT. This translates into CSVSSDRSVTGELFF.

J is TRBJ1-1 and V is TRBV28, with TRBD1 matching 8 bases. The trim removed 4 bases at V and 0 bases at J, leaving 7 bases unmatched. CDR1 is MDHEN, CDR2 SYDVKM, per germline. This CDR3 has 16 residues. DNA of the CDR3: TGTGCCAGCAGTTCCCCCCGGACAGGGCTGAACACTGAAGCTTTCTTT. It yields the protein CASSSPRTGLNTEAFF.

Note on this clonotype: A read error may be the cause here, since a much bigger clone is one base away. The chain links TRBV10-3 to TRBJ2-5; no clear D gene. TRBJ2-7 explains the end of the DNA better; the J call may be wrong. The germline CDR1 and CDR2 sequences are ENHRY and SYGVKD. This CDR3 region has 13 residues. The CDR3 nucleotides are TGTGCCATCAGCTCCGCAGTGTGCTACGAGCAGTACTTC. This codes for CAISSAVCYEQYF.

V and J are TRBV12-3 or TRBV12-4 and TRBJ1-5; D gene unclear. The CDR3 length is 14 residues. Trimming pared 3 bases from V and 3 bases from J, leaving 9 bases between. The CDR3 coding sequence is TGTGCCAGCAGTTTTCGTCGTAACAATCAGCCCCAGCATTTT. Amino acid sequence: CASSFRRNNQPQHF.